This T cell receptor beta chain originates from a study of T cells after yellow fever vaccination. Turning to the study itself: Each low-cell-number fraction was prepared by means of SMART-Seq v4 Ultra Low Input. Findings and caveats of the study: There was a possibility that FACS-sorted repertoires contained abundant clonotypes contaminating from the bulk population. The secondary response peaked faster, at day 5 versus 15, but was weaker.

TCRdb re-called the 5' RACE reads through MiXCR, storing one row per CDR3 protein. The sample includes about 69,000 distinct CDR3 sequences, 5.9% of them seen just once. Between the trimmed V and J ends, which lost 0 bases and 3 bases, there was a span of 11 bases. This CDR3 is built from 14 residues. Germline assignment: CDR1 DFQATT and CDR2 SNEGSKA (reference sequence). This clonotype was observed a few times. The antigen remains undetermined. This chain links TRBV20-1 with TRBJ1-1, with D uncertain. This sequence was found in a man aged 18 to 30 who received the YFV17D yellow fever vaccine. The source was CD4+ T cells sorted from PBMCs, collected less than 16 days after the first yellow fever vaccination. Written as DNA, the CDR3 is TGCAGTGCTAGAGATCGGCTGGGGTACACTGAAGCTTTCTTT. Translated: CSARDRLGYTEAFF.